A single sample is the source of the 26 T cell receptor beta chains below, sequenced in a study of T cell changes during pregnancy in multiple sclerosis. TCRdb keeps only in-frame clones here, not all; method: immunoSEQ multiplex PCR. The data contain more than 75,000 clones, about 94% of them singletons. This specimen was peripheral blood, taken in the third trimester of pregnancy. These receptors all come from a female donor with multiple sclerosis, enrolled in a pregnancy study.

The chain uses TRBV5-1 and TRBJ1-1; 8 bases line up with TRBD1. Trimming at V came to 3 bases and at J to 1 base, leaving 5 bases not matched to a gene. The CDR3 runs to 15 residues. Germline lookup yields CDR1 SGHRS and CDR2 YFSETQ. DNA for the CDR3: TGCGCCAGCAGCTACCCGGACAGGGCGAACACTGAAGCTTTCTTT. This codes for CASSYPDRANTEAFF.

This clone appeared a single time. CDR3 sequence: CASSHGSRGGPDSVPQETQYF. CDR3 DNA sequence: TGTGCCAGCAGCCACGGGAGTAGGGGGGGGCCCGATTCCGTTCCCCAAGAGACCCAGTACTTC. The genes are TRBV4-2 and TRBJ2-5, with D tentatively TRBD2 (7 bases). The CDR3 has 21 amino acids. Germline-derived CDR1 and CDR2 are LGHNA and YNFKEQ. V lost 3 bases and J 1 base, leaving 30 bases between the germline ends.

The chain combines TRBV5-4 with TRBJ1-1; 7 nucleotides line up with TRBD1. The CDR3 length is 14 residues. Germline V lookup: CDR1 SGHNT, CDR2 YYREEE (reference sequence). V was clipped by 4 bases and J by 5 bases; unmatched bases: 8. CDR3 residues: CASSPPTGRTEAFF. The CDR3 DNA reads as TGTGCCAGCAGCCCACCGACAGGGAGGACTGAAGCTTTCTTT.

The chain joins TRBV30 to TRBJ2-5, with D unclear. Germline lookup yields CDR1 GTSNPN and CDR2 SVGIG (reference sequence). V dropped 5 bases and J dropped 4 bases, with 11 bases sitting between them. This CDR3 region has 12 residues. Written as DNA, the CDR3 is TGTGCCTGGGAACACCGGAGAGAGACCCAGTACTTC. Translating gives CAWEHRRETQYF.

This rearrangement joins TRBV7-3 to TRBJ2-5; 7 bases are shared with TRBD1. In germline, CDR1 is SGHTA, CDR2 FQGTGA. V was pared by 8 bases and J by 5 bases, with 11 bases of the junction left unmatched. This CDR3 is built from 14 residues. This chain's CDR3 is CASHPSRGLETQYF. The CDR3 nucleotides are TGTGCCAGCCACCCGTCGAGGGGGCTTGAGACCCAGTACTTC. Full variable domain (rest looked up from reference TRBV7-3 and TRBJ2-5): GAGVSQTPSNKVTEKGKYVELRCDPISGHTALYWYRQSLGQGPEFLIYFQGTGAADDSGLPNDRFFAVRPEGSVSTLKIQRTERGDSAVYLCASHPSRGLETQYFGPGTRLLVL.

This clone was found once. The chain links TRBV9 to TRBJ2-4; TRBD2 aligns across 7 bases. Trimming cost V 4 bases and J 3 bases; bases outside gene matches: 7. CDR3 length: 15 residues. Germline V CDR1 and CDR2: SGDLS, YYNGEE. The CDR3 DNA reads TGTGCCAGCAGCCTGGGAGGGGCGGGCAAAAACATTCAGTACTTC. Its translation is CASSLGGAGKNIQYF.

CDR3 nucleotide sequence: TGTGCCAGCCAGAAGGGACAGGGGAGGAGGGAGCTGTTTTTT. Residues: CASQKGQGRRELFF. The rearrangement joins TRBV9 to TRBJ2-2; 10 nucleotides line up with TRBD1. V dropped 7 bases and J dropped 9; count of bases not matched to a gene: 9. Germline loops: CDR1 SGDLS, CDR2 YYNGEE. CDR3 length: 14 amino acids.

V and J are TRBV2 and TRBJ2-3; perhaps TRBD2 as D (5 bases). The germline V and J ends were trimmed by 8 bases and 7 bases, with 16 bases remaining between them. Germline V lookup: CDR1 SNHLY, CDR2 FYNNEI. The CDR3 contains 13 residues. The CDR3 sequence is CASGGLPPHTQYF. For the CDR3, the DNA is TGTGCCAGCGGTGGACTCCCGCCACATACGCAGTATTTT.

This CDR3 is CATSRDPGTGAEQYF. CDR3 nucleotide sequence: TGTGCCACCAGCAGAGATCCCGGGACAGGGGCCGAGCAGTACTTC. V and J are TRBV15 and TRBJ2-7, with 10 positions matching TRBD1. Trimming cost V 0 bases and J 6 bases; bases outside gene matches: 5. This CDR3 comprises 15 residues. Germline CDR1 and CDR2: LNHNV and YYDKDF (reference sequence).

The chain combines TRBV10-3 with TRBJ1-2, with 9 nucleotides matching TRBD1. The germline gives CDR1 ENHRY, CDR2 SYGVKD. Losses at the gene ends were 6 bases for V and 6 bases for J; bases not matched to a gene: 11. There are 15 residues in the CDR3. CDR3 nucleotides: TGTGCCATCAGCCACACAGGGGGCGCCGAACATGGCTACACCTTC. It yields the protein CAISHTGGAEHGYTF.

The chain combines TRBV5-8 with TRBJ1-2; tentative D call: TRBD1 (5 bases). V shed 4 bases and J shed 0 bases, with 7 bases lying between them. Germline V gives CDR1 SGHTS, CDR2 YDEGEE. The CDR3 is 13 residues long. CDR3 protein: CASSPTANYGYTF. The DNA of the CDR3 is TGTGCCAGCAGCCCGACAGCTAACTATGGCTACACCTTC.

V gene TRBV21-1 combines with J gene TRBJ1-5. TRBV21-1 is tagged as a pseudogene. The CDR3 contains 20 residues. For the CDR3, the DNA is TGTGCCAGCAGCAAATGCTGTTACGGGGAAATAGGCGTAAGCAATCAGCCCCAGCATTTT. This codes for CASSKCCYGEIGVSNQPQHF.

This clone is a singleton in its sample. CDR3 in DNA: TGTGCCAGCACCCCCGACGGAGAGCACACTGAAGCTTTCTTT. Translation gives CASTPDGEHTEAFF. The chain uses TRBV7-8 and TRBJ1-1; no clear D. Germline V gene lookup returns CDR1 SGHVS and CDR2 FQNEAQ. Trimming took off 7 bases at V and 3 bases at J, with 15 bases between the two ends. CDR3 length: 14 residues.

This clone has just one count. The CDR3 here is CASSFTSADEQYF. As DNA, the CDR3 is TGTGCCAGCAGCTTTACTAGCGCTGACGAGCAGTACTTC. The chain combines TRBV11-3 with TRBJ2-7; 7 bases agree with TRBD2. V lost 3 bases to trimming and J lost 5 bases; unmatched junction nucleotides: 4. This CDR3 contains 13 residues. Germline V gives CDR1 SGHNT, CDR2 YENEEA.

This chain joins TRBV9 and TRBJ1-4; 7 bases map to TRBD1. V lost 3 bases, J lost 8 bases, and 16 bases stayed unmatched. The CDR3 is 17 residues long. Germline-derived CDR1 and CDR2 are SGDLS and YYNGEE. The CDR3 is CASSEGQNLGVMEKLFF. The CDR3 coding sequence is TGTGCCAGCAGCGAGGGACAGAACCTAGGGGTAATGGAAAAACTGTTTTTT.

V and J are TRBV10-3 and TRBJ1-1; 8 bases are a match to TRBD1. CDR1 and CDR2 from the germline V gene are ENHRY and SYGVKD. V shed 6 bases and J 5 bases; nucleotides not matched to a gene: 5. There are 13 residues in the CDR3. CDR3 in amino acids: CAIRETGVTEAFF. In DNA, the CDR3 is TGTGCCATCAGGGAGACAGGGGTGACTGAAGCTTTCTTT.

Details on this clone: Other DNA sequences in the same sample also yield this CDR3. The chain is built from TRBV7-8 and TRBJ2-7; D remains unclear. CDR1 and CDR2 from the germline V gene are SGHVS and FQNEAQ. The CDR3 length is 12 residues. The germline V and J ends were trimmed by 1 base and 4 bases, with 5 bases remaining between them. The CDR3 nucleotides are TGTGCCAGCAGCTTAGTAGTTTACGAGCAGTACTTC. The encoded protein is CASSLVVYEQYF.

DNA of the CDR3: TGCGCCAGCAGCTTGTTGGACAGGGGGAATCAAGAGACCCAGTACTTC. This translates into CASSLLDRGNQETQYF. The J gene is TRBJ2-5, the V gene TRBV5-1; 10 bases map to TRBD1. This CDR3 has 16 residues. V was clipped by 1 base and J by 2 bases; unmatched bases: 5. Germline V gene sequence: CDR1 SGHRS, CDR2 YFSETQ.

This rearrangement joins TRBV27 to TRBJ2-7, with D possibly matching TRBD2 (6 bases). There are 15 residues in the CDR3. From germline, CDR1 is MNHEY and CDR2 SMNVEV (reference sequence). V dropped 1 base and J dropped 2 bases, with 12 bases sitting between them. CDR3 in amino acids: CASSLFTGGPYEQYF. The CDR3 nucleotides read TGTGCCAGCAGTTTATTCACAGGAGGGCCCTACGAGCAGTACTTC.

CDR3 DNA: TGTGCCAGCAGTGACCAGGGGGACGATCAAGAGACCCAGTACTTC. This translates into CASSDQGDDQETQYF. The chain has TRBV25-1 and TRBJ2-5, with 7 bases aligning to TRBD1. The CDR3 extends over 15 amino acids. After removal of 3 bases from V and 2 bases from J, the junction contained 6 bases not matched to a gene. CDR1 and CDR2 from the germline V gene are MGHDK and SYGVNS.

This clone was counted once. V and J are TRBV18 and TRBJ2-3; TRBD1 is a possible D gene (5 bases). Germline V gene sequence: CDR1 KGHSH, CDR2 LQKENI. Trimming shortened V by 1 base and J by 4 bases, and 12 bases separated the two germline ends. The CDR3 is made up of 15 amino acids. This CDR3 is CASSPQAQGSDTQYF. For the CDR3, the DNA is TGTGCCAGCTCACCACAGGCCCAGGGTTCAGATACGCAGTATTTT.

The genes are TRBV11-2 and TRBJ1-1; D is ambiguous. Germline V gene lookup returns CDR1 SGHAT and CDR2 FQNNGV. The CDR3 is 13 residues long. V was pared by 5 bases and J by 3 bases, with 10 bases between. CDR3 bases: TGTGCCAGCAGCCTGATCCGGGACACTGAAGCTTTCTTT. It yields the protein CASSLIRDTEAFF.

The chain has TRBV10-3 and TRBJ1-6; 7 nucleotides line up with TRBD1. The CDR3 consists of 14 residues. The J segment lost 3 bases and the V segment lost 11 bases, leaving 7 bases of the junction unmatched. Germline assignment: CDR1 ENHRY and CDR2 SYGVKD. The CDR3 DNA follows: TGTGCCGCAAGGGGACAGCTCTATAATTCACCCCTCCACTTT. Translating it yields CAARGQLYNSPLHF.

The chain employs TRBV6-1 and TRBJ2-1; 9 bases match TRBD2. CDR1 is MNHNS and CDR2 is SASEGT in the germline V gene. V was pared by 4 bases and J by 4 bases, with 5 bases of the junction left unmatched. The CDR3 runs to 15 residues. The CDR3 region has the DNA TGTGCCAGCAGTGCCCCAAGCGGGGGGTACAATGAGCAGTTCTTC. This sequence encodes CASSAPSGGYNEQFF.

The chain has TRBV7-9 and TRBJ2-1; possible D gene TRBD2, 7 bases. The V and J ends lost 0 bases and 4 bases respectively, with 10 bases between them. From germline, CDR1 is SEHNR and CDR2 FQNEAQ (reference sequence). CDR3 size: 15 residues. CDR3 bases: TGTGCCAGCAGCTTAGCCCGGGGGGCGTACAATGAGCAGTTCTTC. Amino acids: CASSLARGAYNEQFF.

The J gene is TRBJ1-2, the V gene TRBV6-1; D uncertain. The CDR3 is 15 residues long. Germline V gene data show CDR1 as MNHNS and CDR2 as SASEGT. Trimming removed 1 base at V and 0 bases at J, with 9 bases between. DNA for the CDR3: TGTGCCAGCAGTGAAGTAAGCGTAGCTAACTATGGCTACACCTTC. Encoded protein: CASSEVSVANYGYTF.